Listed here are 17 T cell receptor beta chains from one sample, sequenced in a study of T cells in Graves' hyperthyroidism and ophthalmopathy. Authors of the study amplified TCR beta CDR3 regions from RNA transcripts. HTBI primers were used for first-round RT-PCR of the TCR CDR3. TCRdb re-called the multiplex PCR reads with MiXCR, one entry per CDR3 protein. The sample carries 750,000 to 950,000 distinct CDR3 sequences, 38% recorded once. Material: blood. All receptors derive from a man aged 18 to 30 with Graves' hyperthyroidism.

This clonotype has at least ten counts. A read error may produce the germline difference seen at one junction end. This chain connects TRBV4-1 to TRBJ1-1; perhaps TRBD1 as D (5 bases). Germline-derived CDR1 and CDR2 are MGHRA and YSYEKL. The CDR3 is 14 amino acids. CDR3 region: CASSQGGLNTEAFF. The CDR3 DNA reads as TGTGCCAGTAGTCAGGGAGGATTGAACACTGAAGCTTTCTTT.

There are many counts of this clonotype. The V and J genes are TRBV10-3 and TRBJ1-1; D remains ambiguous. Germline lookup yields CDR1 ENHRY and CDR2 SYGVKD. The CDR3 runs 15 residues. Trimming cost V 0 bases and J 3 bases, with 11 bases left between them. In DNA form, the CDR3 reads TGTGCCATCAGTGAGTCGAAAGGGCGTGACACTGAAGCTTTCTTT. Residues: CAISESKGRDTEAFF.

In its sample, this clonotype was seen many times. This chain joins TRBV2 and TRBJ2-2, with D uncertain. This CDR3 spans 14 amino acids. The V end was cut by 5 bases, the J end by 2 bases, with 9 bases between. CDR1 is SNHLY and CDR2 is FYNNEI in the germline V gene. The CDR3 DNA reads TGTGCCAGCAGTAAGCGCTCTAACACCGGGGAGCTGTTTTTT. Translating gives CASSKRSNTGELFF.

This clonotype was counted ten times or more. V is TRBV5-4 and J is TRBJ2-5; TRBD1 is a possible D gene (6 bases). From germline, CDR1 is SGHNT and CDR2 YYREEE (reference sequence). V shed 1 base and J shed 1 base, with 8 bases lying between them. This CDR3 has 14 residues. In DNA form, the CDR3 reads TGTGCCAGCAGCTTGCGACAGGTCCAAGAGACCCAGTACTTC. Translated: CASSLRQVQETQYF.

Points on this clonotype: The CDR3 carries no conserved terminal phenylalanine or tryptophan, so it likely arises from a read error. The rearrangement uses TRBV10-3 and TRBJ1-5; D gene uncertain. CDR1 ENHRY and CDR2 SYGVKD come from the germline V gene. The CDR3 contains 14 residues. The chain's CDR3 is CASSYITANQPQHS. The CDR3 DNA is TGTGCCAGCAGTTACATAACGGCAAATCAGCCCCAGCATTCT.

V is TRBV5-1 and J is TRBJ2-7; D possibly matches TRBD1 or TRBD2 (5 bases each). Germline assignment: CDR1 SGHRS and CDR2 YFSETQ. The CDR3 covers 15 residues. V was clipped by 4 bases and J by 3 bases, with 17 bases between them. The CDR3 here is CASSIRSGTYYEQYF. The CDR3 bases are TGCGCCAGCAGCATACGATCGGGGACCTACTACGAGCAGTACTTC.

Many counts were recorded for this clonotype. CDR3 in DNA: TGTGCCATCAGTAAAATTCAGGGCTCCACTGAAGCTTTCTTT. Its protein product is CAISKIQGSTEAFF. This sequence joins TRBV10-3 and TRBJ1-1; D is perhaps TRBD1 (5 bases). Germline V gene sequence: CDR1 ENHRY, CDR2 SYGVKD. The CDR3 is 14 residues long. Trimming stripped 5 bases from V and 4 bases from J, with 14 bases between.

The rearrangement links TRBV7-2 to TRBJ1-2; D gene uncertain. This CDR3 is 15 amino acids long. V was cut by 6 bases and J by 6 bases, with 20 bases left in between. Germline lookup yields CDR1 SGHTA and CDR2 FQGNSA. The CDR3 protein is CASSFSSGLVDGYTF. The CDR3 bases are TGTGCCAGCAGTTTCTCCTCAGGCCTTGTCGATGGCTACACCTTC.

The chain is built from TRBV5-1 and TRBJ2-5; 9 nucleotides agree with TRBD2. Germline V gene sequence: CDR1 SGHRS, CDR2 YFSETQ. CDR3 size: 15 residues. Trimming at V came to 5 bases and at J to 2 bases, leaving 7 bases not matched to a gene. The CDR3 sequence: CASRTGLARQETQYF. The CDR3 DNA reads as TGCGCCAGCAGAACGGGACTAGCCAGACAAGAGACCCAGTACTTC.

This clonotype was seen at least ten times. This sequence joins TRBV19 and TRBJ1-1; 9 nucleotides line up with TRBD1. This CDR3 contains 16 residues. Germline V gives CDR1 LNHDA, CDR2 SQIVND (reference sequence). The V gene end was trimmed by 2 bases and the J gene end by 4 bases; junction bases not matched to a gene: 8. CDR3 sequence (DNA): TGTGCCAGTAGTATAAGCGGAGGACAGGGGAGCACTGAAGCTTTCTTT. It codes for CASSISGGQGSTEAFF.

J is TRBJ1-1 and V is TRBV5-1; a weak D match, TRBD1 (5 bases). The CDR3 spans 17 residues. V lost 4 bases, J lost 6 bases, and 25 bases lay in between. From germline, CDR1 is SGHRS and CDR2 YFSETQ. The CDR3 sequence: CASSPGTTGRGGPEAFF. The CDR3 bases are TGCGCCAGCAGCCCCGGGACCACAGGACGGGGTGGGCCTGAAGCTTTCTTT.

V is TRBV10-3 and J is TRBJ1-1; 11 bases agree with TRBD1. Germline CDR1 ENHRY, CDR2 SYGVKD. There are 15 residues in the CDR3. The J segment lost 2 bases and the V segment lost 10 bases, leaving 9 bases of the junction unmatched. The CDR3 reads CATGTGGGPNTEAFF. The CDR3 bases are TGTGCCACCGGGACAGGGGGAGGTCCAAACACTGAAGCTTTCTTT.

The genes are TRBV5-1 and TRBJ2-5, with D possibly TRBD2 on 6 matching bases. The V gene lost 1 base and the J gene lost 9 bases, with 19 bases spanning the gap. The V gene's germline CDR1 is SGHRS and CDR2 YFSETQ. This CDR3 has 15 residues. The CDR3 nucleotides are TGCGCCAGCAGCTTGCACGGCACTAGCAATGAGGCCCAGTACTTC. Its protein is CASSLHGTSNEAQYF.

V and J are TRBV7-2 and TRBJ1-2; 8 bases map to TRBD1. Trimming at V came to 3 bases and at J to 6 bases, leaving 6 bases not matched to a gene. Germline CDR1 SGHTA, CDR2 FQGNSA. The CDR3 covers 14 residues. This chain's CDR3 is CASSFQEDRDGYTF. The CDR3 DNA reads TGTGCCAGCAGCTTCCAAGAGGACAGGGATGGCTACACCTTC.

This rearrangement joins TRBV24-1 to TRBJ1-3; D is unresolved. Germline V gene sequence: CDR1 KGHDR, CDR2 SFDVKD. The CDR3 has 12 residues. With 10 bases removed from V and 0 bases from J, the gap between germline ends came to 6 bases. CDR3: CATSASGNTIYF. The CDR3 region has the DNA TGTGCCACGTCGGCCTCTGGAAACACCATATATTTT.

The chain joins TRBV6-5 to TRBJ2-5; 9 bases are shared with TRBD2. J was trimmed by 2 bases and V by 7 bases; bases with no gene match: 8. The CDR3 loop spans 15 amino acids. From germline, CDR1 is MNHEY and CDR2 SVGAGI. CDR3 nucleotide sequence: TGTGCCAGCACCGGGAGCGGGGGGAATCAAGAGACCCAGTACTTC. Amino acid sequence: CASTGSGGNQETQYF.

This clonotype was recorded many times. The rearrangement uses TRBV29-1 and TRBJ2-2, with 7 bases lining up with TRBD1. V was pared by 7 bases and J by 2 bases, with 4 bases of the junction left unmatched. Germline CDR1 SQVTM, CDR2 ANQGSEA. The CDR3 is made up of 13 amino acids. The CDR3 bases are TGCAGCGCGGGACAGCCTAACACCGGGGAGCTGTTTTTT. This sequence encodes CSAGQPNTGELFF.